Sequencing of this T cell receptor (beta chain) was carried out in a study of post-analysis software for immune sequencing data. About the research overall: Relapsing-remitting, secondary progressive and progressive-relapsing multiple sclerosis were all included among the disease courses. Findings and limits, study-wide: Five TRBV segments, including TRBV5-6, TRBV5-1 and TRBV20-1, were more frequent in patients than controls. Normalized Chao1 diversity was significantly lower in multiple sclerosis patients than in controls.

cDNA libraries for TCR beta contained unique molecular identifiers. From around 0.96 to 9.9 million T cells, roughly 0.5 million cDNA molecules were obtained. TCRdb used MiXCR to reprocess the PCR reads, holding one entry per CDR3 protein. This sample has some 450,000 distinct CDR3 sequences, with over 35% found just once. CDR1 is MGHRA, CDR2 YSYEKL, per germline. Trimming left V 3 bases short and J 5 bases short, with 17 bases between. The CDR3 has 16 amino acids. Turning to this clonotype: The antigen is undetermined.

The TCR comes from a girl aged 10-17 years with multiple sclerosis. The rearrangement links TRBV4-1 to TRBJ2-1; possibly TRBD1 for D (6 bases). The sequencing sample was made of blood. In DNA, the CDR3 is TGCGCCAGCAGCCACAGACAGGCCCCTGGGGACAATGAGCAGTTCTTC. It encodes CASSHRQAPGDNEQFF.